This T cell receptor beta chain was captured in a study of CD8 T cells in ankylosing spondylitis (dated by TCRdb to between 2016 and 2019). About the study as a whole: T cell receptor beta repertoires were profiled in healthy donors and ankylosing spondylitis patients so that disease-linked TCR variants could be found. Peripheral blood samples were taken, and synovial fluid was additionally collected from ankylosing spondylitis patients. In total, the full study cohort was made up of approximately 99 healthy donors and 25 to 30 ankylosing spondylitis patients. The study at large found these results: Some of the motif variants had been reported before in the synovial fluid and blood of reactive arthritis patients, a finding that suggests common disease-initiation mechanisms. The disease-linked clones were reported to be significantly enriched in matched synovial fluid samples from ankylosing spondylitis patients. The disease-linked clones had a CD8+ phenotype and were found at relatively low frequencies in peripheral blood. A TCR beta motif of 8 or 9 highly homologous amino acid variants appeared characteristic of blood from ankylosing spondylitis patients.

The germline V and J ends show losses of 6 bases and 8 bases respectively, and no gene match explains 7 bases of the junction. The cysteine opens and the phenylalanine closes a CDR3 of 14 amino acids. The retained sequence is limited to the CDR3, 42 bases, with the frame set at the first base. CDR1 is given as SGHVS and CDR2 as FQNEAQ, both from the germline V gene. The reads were generated on an Illumina HiSeq 2500. TCR beta libraries were prepared by quantitative 5'-RACE with molecular barcodes. As for the original processing: To identify disease-linked TCR variants, a new computational method was used, one built on a probabilistic model of VDJ rearrangement. In TCRdb, the public reads were trimmed at Q25 with fastp and aligned with MiXCR, with productive beta chains retained. Rows merge per CDR3 protein into single entries with the most common DNA and genes. The V and J calls here are based on TCRdb, not the publication. The sample table contains approximately 180,000 distinct CDR3 sequences; only one count was recorded for 15% to 20% of them. Of the sample, roughly 4% is held by the ten largest clones.

This clonotype has only one observation. It lacks a known antigen. No much larger clone is present one base from it, and per-base qualities are unavailable. One read alone makes for weak evidence. The chain is encoded by TRBV7-8 joined to TRBJ2-1, and TRBD1 matches 10 of the central bases. The specimen sequenced was blood, either unsorted or a sorted T cell fraction (not recorded which). The source of this sequence is a male donor aged 10-30 years with ankylosing spondylitis or in good health (not recorded which). Donor details come from another sample of the same person, matched by shared clones. The CDR3: CASRWDRGGHEQFF. The DNA sequence is TGTGCCAGCAGGTGGGACAGGGGAGGGCATGAGCAGTTCTTC. Reference TRBV7-8 and TRBJ2-1 proteins supply the regions before and after the CDR3; the full variable domain is: GAGVSQSPRYKVAKRGQDVALRCDPISGHVSLFWYQQALGQGPEFLTYFQNEAQLDKSGLPSDRFFAERPEGSVSTLKIQRTQQEDSAVYLCASRWDRGGHEQFFGPGTRLTVL.